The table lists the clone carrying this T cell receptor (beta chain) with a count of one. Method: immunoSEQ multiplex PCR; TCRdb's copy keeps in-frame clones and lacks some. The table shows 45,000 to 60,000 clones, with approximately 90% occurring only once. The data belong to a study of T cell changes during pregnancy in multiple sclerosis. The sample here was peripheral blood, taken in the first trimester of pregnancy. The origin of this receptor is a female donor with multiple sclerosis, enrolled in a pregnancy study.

DNA for the CDR3: TGCGCCAGCAGCTTGACCGGGGGGGATACGCAGTATTTT. Translating it yields CASSLTGGDTQYF. V gene TRBV5-1 combines with J gene TRBJ2-3, with 7 positions matching TRBD2. The CDR3 totals 13 residues. Per the germline V gene, CDR1 is SGHRS and CDR2 is YFSETQ. The V and J ends lost 1 base and 6 bases, in that order; junction bases with no gene match: 2.